This passage covers 19 T cell receptor beta chains from one sample sequenced in a study of shared clonotypes between healthy human individuals. CD8 cells regarded as naive lacked CD45RO, were positively chosen for CCR7, and omitted terminally differentiated effector memory CD45RA+ cells. Some clones are missing from TCRdb's copy, which holds only in-frame ones; the method was immunoSEQ multiplex PCR. This sample yields around 2.1 million clones, of which 90% to 95% are seen a single time; 1.5% to 2% belongs to the top ten. Specimen: naive CD8+ T cells from PBMCs. These receptors all come from a man younger than 30 in good health. Some clones in this sample may be carry-over from other donors' samples.

In its sample, this clone was seen a few times. The chain combines TRBV19 with TRBJ1-4; TRBD1 agrees at 9 bases. The CDR3 has 15 amino acids. Per the germline V gene, CDR1 is LNHDA and CDR2 is SQIVND (reference sequence). Trimming at V came to 3 bases and at J to 8 bases, leaving 7 bases not matched to a gene. CDR3 region: CASSIRGTGKEKLFF. CDR3 sequence (DNA): TGTGCCAGTAGTATTCGTGGGACAGGGAAAGAAAAACTGTTTTTT.

The V call is TRBV19, the J call TRBJ2-3, with a possible D match to TRBD2 (6 bases). V lost 5 bases to trimming and J lost 4 bases, with 10 bases between them. Germline CDR1 LNHDA, CDR2 SQIVND (reference sequence). The CDR3 covers 13 residues. The DNA of the CDR3 is TGTGCCAGTAGTTCCTGGGGGGCAGATACGCAGTATTTT. Translation gives CASSSWGADTQYF.

Worth noting for this clone: The same CDR3 arises from other DNA sequences in this sample as well. CDR3 nucleotide sequence: TGTGCCAGCAGCTTGGGCGGTTATAGCAATCAGCCCCAGCATTTT. Translated, it gives CASSLGGYSNQPQHF. The chain is built from TRBV5-6 and TRBJ1-5; D is unclear. Trimming stripped 0 bases from V and 0 bases from J, with 7 bases between. The CDR3 length is 15 residues. Germline V gene data show CDR1 as SGHDT and CDR2 as YYEEEE. The variable domain in full, completed from reference TRBV5-6 and TRBJ1-5, reads DAGVTQSPTHLIKTRGQQVTLRCSPKSGHDTVSWYQQALGQGPQFIFQYYEEEERQRGNFPDRFSGHQFPNYSSELNVNALLLGDSALYLCASSLGGYSNQPQHFGDGTRLSIL.

The chain has TRBV29-1 and TRBJ1-5, with D tentatively TRBD1 (5 bases). The V gene's germline CDR1 is SQVTM and CDR2 ANQGSEA. The CDR3 totals 13 residues. V shed 5 bases and J shed 0 bases, with 8 bases lying between them. This CDR3 is CSVSRASNQPQHF. As DNA, the CDR3 is TGCAGCGTTTCCAGGGCTAGCAATCAGCCCCAGCATTTT. Complete variable domain (other parts from reference TRBV29-1 and TRBJ1-5): SAVISQKPSRDICQRGTSLTIQCQVDSQVTMMFWYRQQPGQSLTLIATANQGSEATYESGFVIDKFPISRPNLTFSTLTVSNMSPEDSSIYLCSVSRASNQPQHFGDGTRLSIL.

This CDR3 reads CASSLVVALERSYEQYF. CDR3 coding DNA: TGTGCCAGCAGCTTGGTGGTGGCACTCGAACGCTCCTACGAGCAGTACTTC. The chain links TRBV5-6 to TRBJ2-7; D ambiguous. The CDR3 runs 17 residues. The V end lost 0 bases, the J end lost 0 bases, and 16 bases lay between the germline ends. CDR1 and CDR2 from the germline V gene are SGHDT and YYEEEE.

This clone was recorded once. The rearrangement links TRBV7-3 to TRBJ2-3; possibly TRBD2 for D (6 bases). Between the trimmed V and J ends, which lost 5 bases and 14 bases, there was a span of 20 bases. CDR1 SGHTA and CDR2 FQGTGA come from the germline V gene. This CDR3 contains 13 residues. The CDR3 loop reads CASSPRDRGKVYF. The CDR3 DNA sequence: TGTGCCAGCAGCCCGCGGGACCGGGGGAAGGTGTATTTT. Full variable domain (outside the CDR3, taken from reference TRBV7-3 and TRBJ2-3): GAGVSQTPSNKVTEKGKYVELRCDPISGHTALYWYRQSLGQGPEFLIYFQGTGAADDSGLPNDRFFAVRPEGSVSTLKIQRTERGDSAVYLCASSPRDRGKVYFGPGTRLTVL.

To note about this clone: Other nucleotide sequences from this sample produce the same CDR3. The rearrangement links TRBV27 to TRBJ2-1; 12 nucleotides align to TRBD2. This CDR3 region has 16 residues. The V gene end was trimmed by 5 bases and the J gene end by 6 bases; junction bases not matched to a gene: 8. Germline CDR1 MNHEY, CDR2 SMNVEV (reference sequence). The chain's CDR3 is CASSIRGLAGPNEQFF. The CDR3 region has the DNA TGTGCCAGCAGTATTAGGGGACTAGCGGGCCCCAATGAGCAGTTCTTC.

The rearrangement links TRBV28 to TRBJ2-7, with D hard to call. V lost 5 bases and J lost 0, with 8 bases in between. Germline loops: CDR1 MDHEN, CDR2 SYDVKM. This CDR3 is built from 13 residues. CDR3 DNA: TGTGCCAGCAGTGCCGGATTCTCCTACGAGCAGTACTTC. Residues: CASSAGFSYEQYF.

The rearrangement links TRBV28 to TRBJ2-2; 10 bases match TRBD2. The CDR3 has 20 amino acids. Germline CDR1 and CDR2: MDHEN and SYDVKM. V dropped 0 bases and J dropped 7; count of bases not matched to a gene: 17. CDR3 in amino acids: CASSLWLRTSGKDQDGELFF. CDR3 DNA: TGTGCCAGCAGTTTATGGCTCAGGACTAGCGGCAAGGACCAGGACGGGGAGCTGTTTTTT.

This chain connects TRBV7-8 to TRBJ2-3, with 8 bases aligning to TRBD2. Losses at the gene ends were 5 bases for V and 2 bases for J; bases not matched to a gene: 9. The CDR3 totals 16 residues. From germline, CDR1 is SGHVS and CDR2 FQNEAQ. CDR3 nucleotides: TGTGCCAGCAGCGAACGGCTAGCGGGCTACACAGATACGCAGTATTTT. It codes for CASSERLAGYTDTQYF.

The rearrangement uses TRBV7-9 and TRBJ2-3, with a tentative D call TRBD2 (6 bases). The germline V gene has CDR1 SEHNR and CDR2 FQNEAQ (reference sequence). The V gene lost 4 bases and the J gene lost 5 bases, with 10 bases spanning the gap. This CDR3 is 13 amino acids long. The CDR3 loop reads CASSSSEQDTQYF. The CDR3 bases are TGTGCCAGCAGCTCTAGCGAGCAAGATACGCAGTATTTT.

The J gene is TRBJ1-1, the V gene TRBV11-3; D unresolved. The CDR3 extends over 15 amino acids. The V gene's germline CDR1 is SGHNT and CDR2 YENEEA. The ends were cut back, 8 bases at V and 6 bases at J, with 22 bases in the middle. The CDR3 DNA sequence: TGTGCCAGCCCACCAAGCGGTAGGGAAGGATCTGAAGCTTTCTTT. This gives the protein CASPPSGREGSEAFF.

The rearrangement links TRBV9 to TRBJ1-2; perhaps TRBD1 as D (5 bases). The CDR3 spans 10 residues. In germline, CDR1 is SGDLS, CDR2 YYNGEE. V lost 4 bases to trimming and J lost 13 bases, with 11 bases between them. The CDR3 spells CASSQMGGTF. The CDR3 DNA sequence: TGTGCCAGCAGCCAGATGGGGGGCACCTTC.

The chain couples TRBV19 to TRBJ2-7; 10 bases fit TRBD2. This CDR3 region has 15 residues. CDR1 and CDR2 (germline): LNHDA, SQIVND (reference sequence). With V trimmed by 5 bases and J by 6 bases, 10 bases remained unmatched. The CDR3 bases are TGTGCCAGTAGTGATCTAGCGGGAGTAGTGCGCGAGCAGTACTTC. This codes for CASSDLAGVVREQYF.

This chain connects TRBV28 to TRBJ2-3; TRBD1 aligns across 9 bases. Germline CDR1 and CDR2: MDHEN and SYDVKM. Trimming took 6 bases from V and 1 from J; bases not matched to a gene: 8. This CDR3 spans 16 amino acids. In DNA, the CDR3 is TGTGCCAGCAGCCTTATGGGGGACAGGGGCACAGATACGCAGTATTTT. Translated: CASSLMGDRGTDTQYF.

The chain has TRBV6-5 and TRBJ2-2; D gene uncertain. Trimming removed 2 bases from V and 1 base from J, with 5 bases in between. The germline V gene encodes CDR1 MNHEY and CDR2 SVGAGI. The CDR3 length is 14 residues. CDR3 sequence: CASSYQENTGELFF. The CDR3 coding sequence is TGTGCCAGCAGTTACCAGGAGAACACCGGGGAGCTGTTTTTT.

This clone was picked up one time. The rearrangement uses TRBV19 and TRBJ1-5; 11 positions match TRBD1. The CDR3 is 16 residues long. Germline lookup yields CDR1 LNHDA and CDR2 SQIVND (reference sequence). V dropped 5 bases and J dropped 3; count of bases not matched to a gene: 6. For the CDR3, the DNA is TGTGCCAGTAGTCCCCTGGACAGGGGGCCCAATCAGCCCCAGCATTTT. As protein: CASSPLDRGPNQPQHF.

This rearrangement joins TRBV10-3 to TRBJ2-2, with 14 bases identical to TRBD2. Germline V gene sequence: CDR1 ENHRY, CDR2 SYGVKD. This CDR3 region has 17 residues. V shed 2 bases and J 5 bases; nucleotides not matched to a gene: 4. CDR3 residues: CAISEPGLAGETGELFF. CDR3 nucleotide sequence: TGTGCCATCAGTGAGCCGGGACTAGCGGGAGAAACCGGGGAGCTGTTTTTT.

The chain is built from TRBV2 and TRBJ1-1; unclear D gene. Germline V gene lookup returns CDR1 SNHLY and CDR2 FYNNEI. There are 16 residues in the CDR3. V shed 3 bases and J shed 2 bases, with 16 bases lying between them. As DNA, the CDR3 is TGTGCCAGCAGTGAGCGGACTGTTGCTCCCAACACTGAAGCTTTCTTT. Amino acid sequence: CASSERTVAPNTEAFF.